This T cell receptor beta chain was found in a study of T cells in Graves' hyperthyroidism and ophthalmopathy. TCR beta CDR3 regions were amplified from RNA. Initially, a first-round RT-PCR of the TCR CDR3 employed the HTBI primer set. TCRdb independently ran MiXCR on the multiplex PCR reads; one entry per CDR3 protein. The sample consists of roughly 24,000 distinct CDR3 sequences, under 55% of them appearing once. This clonotype was seen at least ten times. Its antigen is still unknown. The authors deemed Graves' hyperthyroidism stable absent ophthalmopathy progression within 18 months. The patients, who ranged from 18 to 65 in age, presented with newly diagnosed hyperthyroidism lasting under 2 months. V was clipped by 4 bases and J by 4 bases; unmatched bases: 16. There are 18 residues in the CDR3. Germline V CDR1 and CDR2: DFQATT, SNEGSKA (reference sequence). Study-wide results and limits: Most expanded thyroid clonotypes above 0.001 recurred in blood.

Sequenced material: blood. This receptor was taken from a woman in her 30s with Graves' hyperthyroidism. The chain carries TRBV20-1 and TRBJ2-2; TRBD1 agrees at 9 bases. The CDR3 loop reads CSAKTAVPGQGSTGELFF. The CDR3 DNA follows: TGCAGTGCTAAAACCGCTGTACCGGGACAGGGCAGCACCGGGGAGCTGTTTTTT.